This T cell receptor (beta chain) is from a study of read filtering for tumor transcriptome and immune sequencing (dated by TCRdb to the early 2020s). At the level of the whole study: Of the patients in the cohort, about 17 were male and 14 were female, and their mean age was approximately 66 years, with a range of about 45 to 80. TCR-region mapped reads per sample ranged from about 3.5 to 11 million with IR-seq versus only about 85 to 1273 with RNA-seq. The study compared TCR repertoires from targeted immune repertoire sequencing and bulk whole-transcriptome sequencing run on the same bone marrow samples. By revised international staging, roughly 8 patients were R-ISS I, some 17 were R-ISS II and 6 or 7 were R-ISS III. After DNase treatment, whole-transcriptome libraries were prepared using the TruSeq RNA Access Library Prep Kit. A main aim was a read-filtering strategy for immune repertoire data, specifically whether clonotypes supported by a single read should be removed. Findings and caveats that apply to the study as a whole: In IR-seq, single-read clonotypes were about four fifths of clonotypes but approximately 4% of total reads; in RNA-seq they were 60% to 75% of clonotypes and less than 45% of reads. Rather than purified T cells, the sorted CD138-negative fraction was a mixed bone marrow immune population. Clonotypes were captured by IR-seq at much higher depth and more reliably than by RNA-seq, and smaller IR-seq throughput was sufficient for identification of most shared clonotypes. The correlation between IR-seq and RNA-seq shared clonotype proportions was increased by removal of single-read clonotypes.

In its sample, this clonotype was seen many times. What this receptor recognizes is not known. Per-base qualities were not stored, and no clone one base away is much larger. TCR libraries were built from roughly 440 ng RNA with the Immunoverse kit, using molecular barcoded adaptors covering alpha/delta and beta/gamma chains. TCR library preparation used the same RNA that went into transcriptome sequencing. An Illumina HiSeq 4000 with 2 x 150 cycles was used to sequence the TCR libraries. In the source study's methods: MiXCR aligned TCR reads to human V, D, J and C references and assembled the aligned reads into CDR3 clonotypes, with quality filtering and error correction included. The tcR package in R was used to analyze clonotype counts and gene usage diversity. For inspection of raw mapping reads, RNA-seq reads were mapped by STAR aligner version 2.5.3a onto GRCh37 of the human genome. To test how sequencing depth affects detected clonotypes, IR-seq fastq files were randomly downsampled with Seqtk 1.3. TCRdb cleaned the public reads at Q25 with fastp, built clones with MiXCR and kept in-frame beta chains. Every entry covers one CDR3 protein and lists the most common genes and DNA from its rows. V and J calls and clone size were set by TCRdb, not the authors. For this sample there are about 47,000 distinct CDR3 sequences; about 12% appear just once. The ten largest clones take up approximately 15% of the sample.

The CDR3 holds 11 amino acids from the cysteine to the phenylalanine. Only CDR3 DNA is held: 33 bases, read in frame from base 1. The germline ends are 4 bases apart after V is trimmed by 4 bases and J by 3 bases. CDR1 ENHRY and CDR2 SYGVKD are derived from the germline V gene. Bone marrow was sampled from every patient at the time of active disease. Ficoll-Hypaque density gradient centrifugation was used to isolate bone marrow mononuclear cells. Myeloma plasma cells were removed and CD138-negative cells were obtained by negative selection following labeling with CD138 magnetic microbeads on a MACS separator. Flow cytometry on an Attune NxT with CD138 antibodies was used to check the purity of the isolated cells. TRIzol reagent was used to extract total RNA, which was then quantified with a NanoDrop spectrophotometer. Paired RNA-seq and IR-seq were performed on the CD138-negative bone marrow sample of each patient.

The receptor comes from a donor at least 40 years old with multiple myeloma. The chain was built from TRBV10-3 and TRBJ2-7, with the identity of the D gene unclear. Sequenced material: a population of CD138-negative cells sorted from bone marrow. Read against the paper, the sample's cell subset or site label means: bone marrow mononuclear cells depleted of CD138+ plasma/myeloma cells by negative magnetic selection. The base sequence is TGTGCCATCAGTGTAGACTACGAGCAGTACTTC. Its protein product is CAISVDYEQYF.